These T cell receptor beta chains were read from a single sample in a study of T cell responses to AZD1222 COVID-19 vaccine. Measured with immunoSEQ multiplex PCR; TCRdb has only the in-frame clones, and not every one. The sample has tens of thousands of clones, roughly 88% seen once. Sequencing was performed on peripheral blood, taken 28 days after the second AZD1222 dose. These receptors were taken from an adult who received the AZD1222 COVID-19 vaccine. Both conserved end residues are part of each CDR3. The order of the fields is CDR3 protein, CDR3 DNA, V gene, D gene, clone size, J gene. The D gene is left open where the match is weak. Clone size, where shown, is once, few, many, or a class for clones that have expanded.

CASSLKRNYNEQFF TGTGCCAGCAGCTTGAAACGGAACTACAATGAGCAGTTCTTC TRBV5-4 - - TRBJ2-1
CASSLGRQNIQYF TGTGCCAGCTCCCTGGGCCGCCAAAACATTCAGTACTTC TRBV19 - - TRBJ2-4
CASLPVGSHSNQPQHF TGTGCCAGCCTCCCGGTTGGCAGCCATAGCAATCAGCCCCAGCATTTT TRBV19 - - TRBJ1-5
CASSWTVSYEQYF TGTGCCAGCAGCTGGACCGTTAGCTACGAGCAGTACTTC TRBV25-1 - - TRBJ2-7
CASSIPGQGINGYTF TGTGCCAGTAGTATCCCGGGACAGGGGATTAATGGCTACACCTTC TRBV19 TRBD1 once TRBJ1-2
CASSYSRRMDEQYF TGTGCCAGCAGTTACTCGCGTCGAATGGACGAGCAGTACTTC TRBV6-5 - - TRBJ2-7
CASFAAEAFF TGTGCCAGCTTTGCAGCTGAAGCTTTCTTT TRBV6-5 - - TRBJ1-1
CASSPGLAHDTQYF TGTGCCAGCAGCCCGGGACTAGCCCACGATACGCAGTATTTT TRBV11-3 TRBD2 - TRBJ2-3
CASSIRAWDTIYF TGTGCCAGTAGTATACGGGCCTGGGACACCATATATTTT TRBV19 - - TRBJ1-3
CASSVVGTKGEPQHF TGTGCCAGCAGCGTAGTAGGCACTAAGGGGGAGCCCCAGCATTTT TRBV9 - - TRBJ1-5
CASRNSEAGELFF TGTGCCAGCCGAAATAGCGAGGCCGGGGAGCTGTTTTTT TRBV6-5 - few TRBJ2-2
CAIGSLGIGNEQFF TGTGCCATCGGCTCCCTAGGGATCGGTAATGAGCAGTTCTTC TRBV7-2 - - TRBJ2-1
CASSLYGNRVAEAFF TGTGCCAGCAGCCTATACGGGAACAGGGTCGCTGAAGCTTTCTTT TRBV6-1 - - TRBJ1-1
CASSPYPGRGEPLHF TGTGCCAGCTCACCTTATCCGGGACGGGGGGAACCCCTCCACTTT TRBV18 - - TRBJ1-6
CASSLYRGYDEQYF TGCGCCAGCAGCTTGTACAGGGGCTACGACGAGCAGTACTTC TRBV5-1 TRBD1 - TRBJ2-7
CASSRRLAQFF TGTGCCAGCAGTCGCCGACTAGCGCAGTTCTTC TRBV12-3/TRBV12-4 TRBD2 once TRBJ2-1
CASSLLLWGDTEAFF TGTGCCAGCAGCTTATTATTATGGGGTGACACTGAAGCTTTCTTT TRBV7-9 - - TRBJ1-1
CASSEGRPSIFGNQPQHF TGTGCCAGCAGTGAAGGCAGACCCAGCATATTTGGCAATCAGCCCCAGCATTTT TRBV6-1 - - TRBJ1-5
CASSGRRLIAGGHNEQFF TGTGCCAGCAGTGGTCGGAGGTTGATAGCGGGAGGGCACAATGAGCAGTTCTTC TRBV27 TRBD2 - TRBJ2-1
CASSNPRETQYF TGTGCCAGCAGCAACCCAAGGGAGACCCAGTACTTC TRBV6-2/TRBV6-3 - - TRBJ2-5
CASSQAGAVIGAFF TGTGCCAGCAGCCAAGCAGGGGCCGTTATTGGCGCTTTCTTT TRBV3-1/TRBV3-2 - once TRBJ1-1
CASRDVTDTQYF TGTGCCAGCAGGGACGTAACAGATACGCAGTATTTT TRBV7-9 - - TRBJ2-3
CASSRGGGYTF TGTGCCAGCAGCCGTGGGGGTGGCTACACCTTC TRBV7-9 - - TRBJ1-2
CSVETGDGSSGNTIYF TGCAGCGTTGAAACGGGGGACGGAAGCTCTGGAAACACCATATATTTT TRBV29-1 - - TRBJ1-3
CASSQSPSGGNTIYF TGTGCCAGCAGCCAATCCCCCAGTGGTGGAAACACCATATATTTT TRBV3-1/TRBV3-2 - once TRBJ1-3
CATGPPTTSTDTQYF TGTGCCACCGGGCCGCCGACGACTAGCACAGATACGCAGTATTTT TRBV19 - - TRBJ2-3
CASSSPGQGSYNEQFF TGTGCCAGCAGCTCACCGGGACAGGGATCCTACAATGAGCAGTTCTTC TRBV5-4 TRBD1 - TRBJ2-1
CASSAEVGGAPTDTQYF TGTGCCAGCAGCGCAGAGGTCGGGGGGGCACCCACAGATACGCAGTATTTT TRBV9 TRBD2 - TRBJ2-3
CASSPVSDTEAFF TGTGCCAGCAGTCCCGTCTCGGACACTGAAGCTTTCTTT TRBV6-5 - - TRBJ1-1
CASSLDGGANGYTF TGTGCCAGCAGCTTGGACGGGGGAGCTAATGGCTACACCTTC TRBV5-4 - - TRBJ1-2
CAISTDRGNTGELFF TGTGCCATCAGCACAGACAGGGGGAACACCGGGGAGCTGTTTTTT TRBV10-3 TRBD1 few TRBJ2-2
CASSPGLAEAGELFF TGCGCCAGCAGCCCGGGACTAGCGGAGGCCGGGGAGCTGTTTTTT TRBV5-1 TRBD2 once TRBJ2-2
CASSLEAGARETQYF TGTGCCAGCAGCTTAGAAGCGGGGGCGCGAGAGACCCAGTACTTC TRBV7-9 TRBD2 - TRBJ2-5
CAWSSGAGEIETQYF TGTGCCTGGAGTTCCGGGGCGGGAGAAATAGAGACCCAGTACTTC TRBV30 TRBD2 - TRBJ2-5
CSVEHRAGYTF TGCAGCGTTGAACACAGGGCTGGCTACACCTTC TRBV29-1 - - TRBJ1-2
CASSVAGGYYNEQFF TGTGCCAGCAGCGTAGCGGGGGGGTACTACAATGAGCAGTTCTTC TRBV9 TRBD2 few TRBJ2-1
CASSQVPGHQETQYF TGTGCCAGCAGCCAAGTTCCGGGGCATCAAGAGACCCAGTACTTC TRBV3-1/TRBV3-2 - - TRBJ2-5
CASSLGTGRTGELFF TGTGCCAGCAGCCTTGGAACAGGGAGGACCGGGGAGCTGTTTTTT TRBV4-2 - - TRBJ2-2
CAWSLQNTEAFF TGTGCCTGGAGCCTACAGAACACTGAAGCTTTCTTT TRBV30 - - TRBJ1-1
CASSARAVATNEKLFF TGTGCCAGCAGTGCTAGGGCCGTTGCAACTAATGAAAAACTGTTTTTT TRBV6-1 - - TRBJ1-4
CASSTGTGGNQPQHF TGTGCCAGCAGTACAGGGACGGGAGGCAATCAGCCCCAGCATTTT TRBV6-2/TRBV6-3 - - TRBJ1-5
CASSLAAGQEAFF TGCGCCAGCAGCTTGGCGGCGGGACAGGAAGCTTTCTTT TRBV5-1 TRBD1 - TRBJ1-1
CASSEPQTEQYF TGTGCCAGCAGTGAACCCCAAACGGAGCAGTACTTC TRBV25-1 - - TRBJ2-7
CASSPRGHTGANVLTF TGCGCCAGCAGCCCGCGGGGACACACTGGGGCCAACGTCCTGACTTTC TRBV4-3 - - TRBJ2-6
CAISVRDSFTGELFF TGTGCCATCAGTGTCAGGGACTCCTTCACCGGGGAGCTGTTTTTT TRBV10-3 - once TRBJ2-2
CASSDRVIYTF TGTGCCAGCAGTGACAGGGTGATCTACACCTTC TRBV25-1 - - TRBJ1-2
CASSYRDGYTF TGTGCCAGCAGTTACAGGGATGGCTACACCTTC TRBV6-6 - - TRBJ1-2
CASSLSKHISPLHF TGTGCCAGCAGCTTATCGAAACATATTTCACCCCTCCACTTT TRBV7-8 - - TRBJ1-6
CASSSETGTGRVTF TGTGCCAGCAGTTCCGAAACCGGGACAGGGAGAGTAACCTTC TRBV7-6 TRBD1 once TRBJ1-2